These 9 T cell receptor beta chains came from one sample sequenced in a study of cytomegalovirus exposure and HLA in healthy donors. The PCR was carried out with 60 Vbeta primers and 13 Jbeta primers. TCRdb's copy holds only in-frame clones and misses some; the assay was immunoSEQ multiplex PCR. The table gives under 65,000 clones; the top ten clones make up approximately 6.8% of it. The specimen was PBMCs. These receptors originate from a woman between 40 and 55 years old in good health and CMV-seronegative.

The chain is built from TRBV25-1 and TRBJ1-5; a possible D gene is TRBD1 (6 bases). The V end was cut by 1 base, the J end by 0 bases, with 13 bases between. CDR1 and CDR2 (germline): MGHDK, SYGVNS. This CDR3 is 17 amino acids long. CDR3 region: CASSECGQFLSNQPQHF. DNA of the CDR3: TGTGCCAGCAGTGAATGTGGACAGTTCCTTAGCAATCAGCCCCAGCATTTT.

The genes are TRBV7-9 and TRBJ1-3; TRBD1 is a possible D gene (6 bases). V gave up 4 bases and J gave up 6 bases, with 22 bases separating them. CDR3 length: 17 residues. CDR1 and CDR2 from the germline V gene are SEHNR and FQNEAQ (reference sequence). The CDR3 region has the DNA TGTGCCAGCAGCTCGCAAGGGCGAAGGACAGTTGCAAACACCATATATTTT. It encodes CASSSQGRRTVANTIYF.

A note on this clone: Other DNA variants within this sample encode the same CDR3. The V call is TRBV18, the J call TRBJ2-7; D gene unclear. In germline, CDR1 is KGHSH, CDR2 LQKENI. V lost 3 bases and J lost 2, with 11 bases in between. This CDR3 spans 14 amino acids. The CDR3 loop is CASSPPSLAYEQYF. The CDR3 nucleotides are TGTGCCAGCTCACCCCCCAGTCTGGCCTACGAGCAGTACTTC.

The chain links TRBV7-7 to TRBJ2-5; D might be TRBD2 (5 bases). CDR1 is SSHAT and CDR2 is FNYEAQ in the germline V gene (reference sequence). Trimming cost V 4 bases and J 2 bases, with 8 bases left between them. This CDR3 has 13 amino acids. CDR3 nucleotides: TGTGCCAGCAGCTCCACTAGGCAAGAGACCCAGTACTTC. This encodes CASSSTRQETQYF.

The chain carries TRBV19 and TRBJ1-5; D remains ambiguous. Germline CDR1 is LNHDA and CDR2 is SQIVND (reference sequence). Between the trimmed V and J ends, which lost 7 bases and 0 bases, there was a span of 10 bases. The CDR3 loop spans 14 amino acids. In DNA, the CDR3 is TGTGCCAGTACCCCACAGATTAGCAATCAGCCCCAGCATTTT. Translation: CASTPQISNQPQHF.

V usage is TRBV4-3 and J usage is TRBJ2-1, with 12 nucleotides matching TRBD2. The V gene end was trimmed by 0 bases and the J gene end by 0 bases; junction bases not matched to a gene: 6. Germline CDR1 and CDR2: LGHNA and YSLEER. There are 19 residues in the CDR3. CDR3 DNA sequence: TGCGCCAGCAGCCAAGACCGACTAGCGGGAGTTAGCTCCTACAATGAGCAGTTCTTC. Its translation: CASSQDRLAGVSSYNEQFF.

V is TRBV19 and J is TRBJ2-7; 7 nucleotides line up with TRBD2. V lost 4 bases and J lost 2; bases outside the gene matches: 2. CDR3 size: 13 residues. In germline, CDR1 is LNHDA, CDR2 SQIVND (reference sequence). DNA of the CDR3: TGTGCCAGTAGTAGAACTAGCGCCTACGAGCAGTACTTC. Its protein is CASSRTSAYEQYF.

V usage is TRBV6-5 and J usage is TRBJ1-5; 9 bases match TRBD1. Trimming at V came to 6 bases and at J to 4 bases, leaving 7 bases not matched to a gene. The CDR3 length is 15 residues. Germline V CDR1 and CDR2: MNHEY, SVGAGI. CDR3 protein: CASRQQGAGNQPQHF. CDR3 nucleotides: TGTGCCAGCAGACAACAGGGGGCCGGTAATCAGCCCCAGCATTTT.

The chain joins TRBV20-1 to TRBJ1-2; no clear D. The V end was cut by 1 base, the J end by 4 bases, with 4 bases between. The CDR3 runs 11 residues. The germline V gene encodes CDR1 DFQATT and CDR2 SNEGSKA (reference sequence). The CDR3 loop is CSARASYGYTF. DNA of the CDR3: TGCAGTGCTAGAGCGAGCTATGGCTACACCTTC.